These 9 T cell receptor beta chains were all obtained from the same sample, sequenced in a study of cytomegalovirus exposure and HLA in healthy donors. The study ran its PCR with 60 Vbeta and 13 Jbeta primers. Sequencing was performed with immunoSEQ multiplex PCR; in TCRdb, only in-frame clones are kept and a portion is missing. The table lists around 80,000 clones, 60% to 85% of them singletons, with roughly 1.7% in the top ten. The sequencing sample was made of PBMCs. The receptors were gathered from a middle-aged man in good health and CMV-seronegative.

The genes are TRBV7-3 and TRBJ2-5, with 13 bases fitting TRBD2. V trimming: 4 bases; J trimming: 1 base; junction bases outside the gene matches: 3. Germline lookup yields CDR1 SGHTA and CDR2 FQGTGA. The CDR3 covers 16 residues. CDR3 coding DNA: TGTGCCAGCAGCTCCGGACTAGCGGGAGTCCAAGAGACCCAGTACTTC. As protein: CASSSGLAGVQETQYF.

The chain is built from TRBV4-2 and TRBJ2-2, with 9 bases aligning to TRBD2. The CDR3 is made up of 17 amino acids. Germline V gene data show CDR1 as LGHNA and CDR2 as YNFKEQ. With V trimmed by 7 bases and J by 3 bases, 12 bases remained unmatched. The CDR3 spells CASTTGGTSYYTGELFF. CDR3 nucleotide sequence: TGTGCCAGCACCACGGGTGGGACTAGCTATTACACCGGGGAGCTGTTTTTT.

V gene TRBV9 combines with J gene TRBJ2-1; D not certain. Between the trimmed V and J ends, which lost 0 bases and 0 bases, there was a span of 7 bases. The CDR3 spans 15 residues. CDR1 is SGDLS and CDR2 is YYNGEE in the germline V gene. In nucleotides, the CDR3 is TGTGCCAGCAGCGTAGAAAGCTACTCCTACAATGAGCAGTTCTTC. Its protein is CASSVESYSYNEQFF. Filled out from reference TRBV9 and TRBJ2-1, the complete variable domain reads DSGVTQTPKHLITATGQRVTLRCSPRSGDLSVYWYQQSLDQGLQFLIQYYNGEERAKGNILERFSAQQFPDLHSELNLSSLELGDSALYFCASSVESYSYNEQFFGPGTRLTVL.

The chain links TRBV6-1 to TRBJ2-1, with 13 bases that match TRBD2. Losses at the gene ends were 2 bases for V and 8 bases for J; bases not matched to a gene: 3. The CDR3 totals 15 residues. The germline gives CDR1 MNHNS, CDR2 SASEGT. As DNA, the CDR3 is TGTGCCAGCAGTGAAAAACTAGCGGGAGGGGATGAGCAGTTCTTC. Translating it yields CASSEKLAGGDEQFF.

This chain joins TRBV5-1 and TRBJ2-2; 7 bases fit TRBD1. The germline CDR1 and CDR2 sequences are SGHRS and YFSETQ. The junction had 9 bases not matched to a gene; V was cut back by 4 bases and J by 3 bases. This CDR3 is 16 amino acids long. The CDR3 DNA reads TGCGCCAGCAGCAAAGACAGGGCGGTTGACACCGGGGAGCTGTTTTTT. Its protein product is CASSKDRAVDTGELFF.

DNA of the CDR3: TGTGCCAGCAGCAAAACCCAGGGAAAGTGCGAGCAGTACTTC. Protein sequence: CASSKTQGKCEQYF. The chain recombines TRBV21-1 with TRBJ2-7; the DNA was not compared with TRBD1, the D call given in the table. TRBV21-1 is deemed a pseudogene. The CDR3 extends over 14 amino acids.

The rearrangement links TRBV6-1 to TRBJ1-2; weak D call: TRBD1 (5 bases). Trimming stripped 6 bases from V and 0 bases from J, with 14 bases between. Germline-derived CDR1 and CDR2 are MNHNS and SASEGT. The CDR3 spans 15 residues. This CDR3 is CASRPQATANYGYTF. As DNA, the CDR3 is TGTGCCAGCAGACCACAGGCGACAGCTAACTATGGCTACACCTTC.

Only a few counts were recorded for this clone. The genes are TRBV19 and TRBJ2-3; 9 bases are a match to TRBD2. Germline V CDR1 and CDR2: LNHDA, SQIVND (reference sequence). The CDR3 covers 20 residues. V lost 3 bases, J lost 2 bases, and 18 bases stayed unmatched. The DNA for the CDR3 is TGTGCCAGTAGTATGGGGAGTGGAGCGGGAGGCCCTTTCCCCACAGATACGCAGTATTTT. It specifies CASSMGSGAGGPFPTDTQYF.

In this sample, this clone turned up a few times. The CDR3 region has the DNA TGCAGCGTTCTAACCGGGACAGGCAGCTATCAGCCCCAGCATTTT. This encodes CSVLTGTGSYQPQHF. V gene TRBV29-1 combines with J gene TRBJ1-5; 8 nucleotides align to TRBD1. Germline V CDR1 and CDR2: SQVTM, ANQGSEA. The V segment lost 5 bases and the J segment 5 bases; nucleotides outside the gene matches: 11. The CDR3 runs to 15 residues.